Following are 5 T cell receptor beta chains from one sample sequenced in a study of response to subunit inactivated influenza vaccine. TCRdb reanalysed the RT-PCR reads using MiXCR and keeps one entry per CDR3 protein. The table has about 520,000 distinct CDR3 sequences, roughly 9.7% seen once; the top ten hold more than 10%. Sequenced here: PBMCs from blood, sampled roughly 47 days after vaccination. These receptors all stem from a man over 45 who received an inactivated influenza vaccine.

This clonotype was recorded at least ten times. The rearrangement joins TRBV12-3 or TRBV12-4 to TRBJ1-3; no definite D call. V lost 5 bases and J lost 0, with 11 bases in between. The CDR3 is 15 amino acids. For the CDR3, the DNA is TGTGCCAGCAGTCCCATGGGATTCTCTGGAAACACCATATATTTT. It codes for CASSPMGFSGNTIYF.

The chain couples TRBV10-3 to TRBJ2-5; the match to TRBD1 covers 8 bases. Per the germline V gene, CDR1 is ENHRY and CDR2 is SYGVKD. The junction had 4 bases not matched to a gene; V was cut back by 6 bases and J by 1 base. The length of the CDR3 is 14 residues. The CDR3 sequence: CAIRTGALQETQYF. The DNA for the CDR3 is TGTGCCATCAGGACAGGGGCGCTCCAAGAGACCCAGTACTTC.

This clonotype was seen at least ten times. The chain links TRBV29-1 to TRBJ2-5; D is uncertain. The length of the CDR3 is 12 residues. Germline CDR1 reads SQVTM; CDR2 reads ANQGSEA. The ends were cut back, 4 bases at V and 2 bases at J, with 8 bases in the middle. This CDR3 reads CSVVRGQETQYF. The CDR3 nucleotides are TGCAGCGTTGTTAGAGGTCAAGAGACCCAGTACTTC.

This clonotype has just a few counts. V gene TRBV28 combines with J gene TRBJ2-2; 9 bases align to TRBD2. Per germline, CDR1 MDHEN and CDR2 SYDVKM. There are 17 residues in the CDR3. V gave up 1 base and J gave up 3 bases; unmatched junction bases: 6. The CDR3 coding sequence is TGTGCCAGCAGTTTATCGGGACTAGCTCAATACACCGGGGAGCTGTTTTTT. It translates to CASSLSGLAQYTGELFF.

The sample holds many counts of this clonotype. V is TRBV20-1 and J is TRBJ2-7, with D tentatively TRBD2 (6 bases). The germline gives CDR1 DFQATT, CDR2 SNEGSKA (reference sequence). The length of the CDR3 is 14 residues. Trimming removed 6 bases at V and 0 bases at J, with 15 bases between. The CDR3 sequence is CSATLAHSSYEQYF. Written as DNA, the CDR3 is TGCAGTGCGACCCTAGCGCATAGCTCCTACGAGCAGTACTTC.